This T cell receptor (beta chain) is drawn from a study of blood T cell repertoires in COVID-19 (dated by TCRdb to the early 2020s). Background for the entire study: Samples from collaborators originated in the United States, Italy and Spain and spanned both the acute and convalescent phases of COVID-19. The prospective study material was composed of cDNA or gDNA derived from T cells, B-cell-depleted T cells, or PBMCs. Deeply sampled blood TCRbeta repertoires from subjects exposed to, actively infected with, or recovered from COVID-19 were included in the dataset. The repertoires were released in a freely available public database meant as a resource for research on the immune response to SARS-CoV-2. The samples were drawn from two sources: the first 160 participants of the ongoing ImmuneRACE study, and approximately 1,300 subjects contributed by 6 global collaborators. The sample metadata nearly always contained a de-identified subject ID, COVID-19 status, age in years and sex. Where available, HLA class I and class II types were obtained from metadata supplied by the sample provider rather than from assay-based typing. Broader findings and caveats from the paper: The quantity of clinical and demographic metadata differed by source and by participant and was supplied without curation.

Worth noting for this clone: The antigen this receptor binds is unknown. One base away there is no much larger clone; base qualities are not given.

Whole blood was collected in K2EDTA tubes by collaborating institutions according to the institutions' own protocols. Collaborator samples were shipped for TCRbeta analysis as frozen whole blood, isolated PBMCs, or DNA extracted from either sample type. TCRbeta CDR3 regions were amplified from genomic DNA by means of the immunoSEQ Assay, a bias-controlled multiplex PCR. The study's own analysis went as follows. The number of nucleated cells in each sample was estimated by amplification of reference gene primers within the assay. To quantify the absolute abundance of each unique TCRbeta CDR3 rearrangement, sequence reads were collapsed and filtered. Productive Simpson clonality was computed per sample as the square root of Simpson's diversity index over productive rearrangements. TCRdb carries this immuneACCESS record with in-frame sequences only. Its versions omit some clonotypes, under half of them owing to an unresolved V gene in the studies checked, with the rest unexplained. That table furnishes V, J and clone size, whereas the DNA furnished D and trimming. This sample is represented by 90,000 to 120,000 clones; about nine tenths of them were singletons. The ten biggest clones cover roughly 6.6% of the sample.

Taken from the germline V gene (reference sequence), the CDR1 and CDR2 loops are SGHNT and YYREEE. The CDR3 has 15 amino acids, counting the end cysteine and phenylalanine. The sequence is cut down to CDR3 DNA, 45 bases in frame from base 1. The trim is 4 bases for V and 6 bases for J, with a gap of 17 bases between the germline ends. The rearrangement joined TRBV5-4 to TRBJ2-1, with no confident D gene call. This receptor was identified in a middle-aged man with active or convalescent COVID-19. The sequencing sample was made of peripheral blood. The CDR3 reads as follows: CASSPTVAAPNEQFF. The bases are TGTGCCAGCAGCCCTACTGTTGCGGCCCCCAATGAGCAGTTCTTC. With the portions outside the CDR3 filled from the reference TRBV5-4 and TRBJ2-1 genes, the complete variable region becomes ETGVTQSPTHLIKTRGQQVTLRCSSQSGHNTVSWYQQALGQGPQFIFQYYREEENGRGNFPPRFSGLQFPNYSSELNVNALELDDSALYLCASSPTVAAPNEQFFGPGTRLTVL.